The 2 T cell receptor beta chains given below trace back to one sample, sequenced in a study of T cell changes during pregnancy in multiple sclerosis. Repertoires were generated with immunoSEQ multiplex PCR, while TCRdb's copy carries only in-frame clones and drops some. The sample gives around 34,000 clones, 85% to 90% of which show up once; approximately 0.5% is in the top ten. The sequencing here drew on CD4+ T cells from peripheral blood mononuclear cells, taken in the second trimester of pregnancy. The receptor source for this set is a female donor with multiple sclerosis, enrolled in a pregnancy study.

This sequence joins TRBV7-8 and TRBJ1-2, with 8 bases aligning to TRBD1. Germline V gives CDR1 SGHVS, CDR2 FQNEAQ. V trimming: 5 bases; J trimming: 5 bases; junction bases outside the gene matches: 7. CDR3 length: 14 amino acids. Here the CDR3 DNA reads TGTGCCAGCAGCCACATAACAGGGGGATATGGCTACACCTTC. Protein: CASSHITGGYGYTF.

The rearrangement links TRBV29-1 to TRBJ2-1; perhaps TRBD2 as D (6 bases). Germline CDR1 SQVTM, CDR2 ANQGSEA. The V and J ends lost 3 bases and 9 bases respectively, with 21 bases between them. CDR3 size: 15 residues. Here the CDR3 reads CSVDWGGGTYGEQFF. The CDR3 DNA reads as TGCAGCGTTGACTGGGGAGGCGGGACGTACGGTGAGCAGTTCTTC.